Listed below are T cell receptor beta chains from one sample, sequenced in a study of T cell responses to AZD1222 COVID-19 vaccine. Sequencing was performed with immunoSEQ multiplex PCR; in TCRdb, only in-frame clones are kept and a portion is missing. The sample lists under 150,000 clones; roughly 93% were seen once. The material was peripheral blood, obtained on day 0 of AZD1222 vaccination. The receptor set was obtained from an adult in good health. Both conserved end residues are part of each CDR3. Each record gives: V gene, D gene, clone size, J gene, CDR3 DNA, CDR3 protein. A D gene is named only where the DNA matches it firmly. For some rows the clone size is stated as once, few or many, or as a class when expanded; others skip it.

>TRBV29-1|-|-|TRBJ2-1
TGCAGCGTTGAAGAACCGACTTACAATGAGCAGTTCTTC
CSVEEPTYNEQFF
>TRBV18|-|-|TRBJ1-5
TGTGCCAGCTCTGGCGGGGGTGGGGACCAGCCCCAGCATTTT
CASSGGGGDQPQHF
>TRBV19|-|-|TRBJ2-3
TGTGCCAGTAGTATTGCGGGGACGCAGTATTTT
CASSIAGTQYF
>TRBV30|-|-|TRBJ1-5
TGTGCCTGCTCCCCCAAGGCTTCTTATAGCAATCAGCCCCAGCATTTT
CACSPKASYSNQPQHF
>TRBV15|TRBD1|-|TRBJ1-4
TGTGCCACCTCGGAAGACAGGGCAGCAACTAATGAAAAACTGTTTTTT
CATSEDRAATNEKLFF
>TRBV7-9|TRBD2|-|TRBJ2-7
TGTGCCAGCAGCGTTAGCGGGGGCAGCTACGAGCAGTACTTC
CASSVSGGSYEQYF
>TRBV27|-|-|TRBJ1-5
TGTGCCAGCAGTCCTTACCTCAGGGGCGCGGGATTAGGTCAGCCCCAGCATTTT
CASSPYLRGAGLGQPQHF
>TRBV7-9|TRBD2|-|TRBJ2-7
TGTGCCAGCAGCCCCGCTAGCGGGGTTTACGAGCAGTACTTC
CASSPASGVYEQYF
>TRBV6-5|-|-|TRBJ2-7
TGTGCCAGCAGTTACTCGGGGCTAGGGGCCTACGAGCAGTACTTC
CASSYSGLGAYEQYF
>TRBV10-3|-|-|TRBJ1-6
TGTGCCATCGAGGGGCGGAATTCACCCCTCCACTTT
CAIEGRNSPLHF
>TRBV5-1|-|-|TRBJ1-1
TGCGCCAGCAGCCAGGACCCTTCAACTGAAGCTTTCTTT
CASSQDPSTEAFF
>TRBV7-8|TRBD1|-|TRBJ1-5
TGTGCCAGCAGAGCAGACAGGGGGCGGGATCAGCCCCAGCATTTT
CASRADRGRDQPQHF
>TRBV7-2|-|-|TRBJ2-7
TGTGCCAGCAGCTTATCAGGGCTCGAGCAGTACTTC
CASSLSGLEQYF
>TRBV6-2/TRBV6-3|-|-|TRBJ2-3
TGTGCCAGCAGTTACCGTCAGGGGCGGATCACAGATACGCAGTATTTT
CASSYRQGRITDTQYF
>TRBV4-3|TRBD1|-|TRBJ2-1
TGCGCCAGCAGCCTCGGGACAGGCGACTACAATGAGCAGTTCTTC
CASSLGTGDYNEQFF
>TRBV4-3|TRBD1|-|TRBJ2-7
TGCGCCAGCAGCCAAGATGTAACAGGGGATGGACCCTCCGAGCAGTACTTC
CASSQDVTGDGPSEQYF
>TRBV7-8|-|-|TRBJ1-1
TGTGCCAGCAGCTCAGCTTTCGGCCACACTGAAGCTTTCTTT
CASSSAFGHTEAFF
>TRBV2|TRBD1|-|TRBJ2-7
TGTGCCAGCAGGCTCCCACTCCGGGACAGACACTACGAGCAGTACTTC
CASRLPLRDRHYEQYF
>TRBV11-2|-|-|TRBJ1-3
TGTGCCAGCAAGGAGACACACGTATTTGGAAACACCATATATTTT
CASKETHVFGNTIYF
>TRBV27|-|-|TRBJ2-7
TGTGCCAGCAGTTTATATCGGGGGTACGAGCAGTACTTC
CASSLYRGYEQYF
>TRBV9|TRBD1|-|TRBJ2-7
TGTGCCAGCAGCGCAAGACAGGGGTCCACCTACGAGCAGTACTTC
CASSARQGSTYEQYF
>TRBV7-2|-|-|TRBJ1-1
TGTGCCAGCAGCGCGACAGTGACGAACACTGAAGCTTTCTTT
CASSATVTNTEAFF
>TRBV19|-|-|TRBJ1-2
TGTGCCAGTAGGACGGGCGGCGGCTCGGTGCGGGATGGCTACACCTTC
CASRTGGGSVRDGYTF
>TRBV27|-|-|TRBJ2-5
TGTGCCAGCAGTCCTTCCCCTAGGGACCACCAAGAGACCCAGTACTTC
CASSPSPRDHQETQYF
>TRBV6-4|-|-|TRBJ2-1
TGTGCCAGCAGTGACGGGGCCGATCCTTACAATGAGCAGTTCTTC
CASSDGADPYNEQFF
>TRBV5-1|-|-|TRBJ1-2
TGCGCCAGCAGCCGAGAGACCCGACAGAACTATGGCTACACCTTC
CASSRETRQNYGYTF
>TRBV30|TRBD1|-|TRBJ1-2
TGTGCCTGGACCGGGACAGGGCATGGCTACACCTTC
CAWTGTGHGYTF
>TRBV28|-|-|TRBJ2-3
TGTGCCAGCAGTTCCCCCAGTACGCAGTATTTT
CASSSPSTQYF
>TRBV28|-|-|TRBJ2-5
TGTGCCAGCAGTCGGCCCTGGGGGAACCAAGAGACCCAGTACTTC
CASSRPWGNQETQYF
>TRBV6-6|TRBD2|-|TRBJ2-7
TGTGCCAGCAGGGCCCCGACTAGCGGGTCCGAGCAGTACTTC
CASRAPTSGSEQYF
>TRBV20-1|-|-|TRBJ2-5
TGCAGTGCTAGGGGCCAAGAGACCCAGTACTTC
CSARGQETQYF
>TRBV6-1|TRBD2|-|TRBJ2-4
TGTGCCAGCACTGACGACGCCCGACTAGCGGGAGGGCCGGACGGAAACATTCAGTACTTC
CASTDDARLAGGPDGNIQYF
>TRBV7-2|TRBD2|-|TRBJ2-1
TGTGCCAGCAGCCCAATCGCGGGGGGTGGGTACAATGAGCAGTTCTTC
CASSPIAGGGYNEQFF
>TRBV2|TRBD2|-|TRBJ2-5
TGTGCCAGCACGAGTCCTAGGCGGGAGTTACTCCAAGAGACCCAGTACTTC
CASTSPRRELLQETQYF
>TRBV5-4|-|-|TRBJ1-4
TGTGCCAGCAGCCACCCCGGGACTTTAGGTGAAAAACTGTTTTTT
CASSHPGTLGEKLFF
>TRBV5-1|-|-|TRBJ2-7
TGCGCCAGCAGCCACCGACCGGAAAGCTCCTACGAGCAGTACTTC
CASSHRPESSYEQYF
>TRBV6-5|-|once|TRBJ1-1
TGTGCCAGCAGTTACGGGATTACAGGGTTCAACACTGAAGCTTTCTTT
CASSYGITGFNTEAFF
>TRBV5-4|TRBD2|-|TRBJ2-3
TGTGCCACCCCTGCCGTTTCCACTAGCGGGGGGACCACAGATACGCAGTATTTT
CATPAVSTSGGTTDTQYF
>TRBV5-8|-|-|TRBJ2-1
TGTGCCAGCAGCCCCCTAAATGGCAATGAGCAGTTCTTC
CASSPLNGNEQFF
>TRBV19|-|-|TRBJ2-3
TGTGCCAGTAGCTGGGGGACGTCAGATACGCAGTATTTT
CASSWGTSDTQYF
>TRBV7-9|-|-|TRBJ1-5
TGTGCCAGCAGCTTAGTTGGGCGCCAGGGTGAATGGCCCCAGCATTTT
CASSLVGRQGEWPQHF